The TCR beta chain described here comes from a study of T cell responses to AZD1222 COVID-19 vaccine. Libraries were prepared by immunoSEQ multiplex PCR; TCRdb keeps only in-frame clonotypes and omits some of them. The sample includes 90,000 to 150,000 clones, approximately 90% of them seen just once. Whole-study findings and limits: When two AZD1222 doses had been given, Spike-specific TCR breadth and depth rose. There were vaccine-associated CD4 TCRs across spike, dominant at 160-218 and 743-854. Clonal diversity was possibly underestimated; the donors were predominantly white British and more often female.

Worth noting for this clone: Its target is not known.

Second-dose groups at about 4 or about 12 weeks were pooled. CDR3 length: 15 amino acids. Trimming shortened V by 0 bases and J by 1 base, and 6 bases separated the two germline ends. The V and J genes are TRBV23-1 and TRBJ2-2; D remains unclear. TRBV23-1 is marked as an open reading frame, function uncertain. Sequencing was performed on peripheral blood, taken 28 days after the second AZD1222 dose. The TCR comes from an adult who received the AZD1222 COVID-19 vaccine. The CDR3 DNA reads TGCGCCAGCAGTCAATCATCCGGGAACACCGGGGAGCTGTTTTTT. Amino acids: CASSQSSGNTGELFF.